Each of the 13 T cell receptor beta chains below was sequenced from the same sample in a study of Graves' ophthalmopathy and Graves' hyperthyroidism. Amplification of TCR beta CDR3 regions used RNA transcripts. HTBI primers served in a first-round RT-PCR, which a second-round multiplex PCR followed. TCRdb processed the multiplex PCR reads anew with MiXCR; each CDR3 protein has one entry. Seen here are 200,000 to 250,000 distinct CDR3 sequences, around 50% observed once, and the top ten hold roughly 50%. Material: peripheral blood. The receptors here all came from an adult man with Graves' ophthalmopathy.

This clonotype was detected a few times. This chain joins TRBV29-1 and TRBJ2-5; 10 nucleotides align to TRBD1. The CDR3 extends over 14 amino acids. V shed 1 base, J shed 5 bases, and the junction held 4 bases outside the gene matches. CDR1 is SQVTM, CDR2 ANQGSEA, per germline. The CDR3, as DNA: TGCAGCGTTGAAGGGACAGGGGGTGTGGAGACCCAGTACTTC. Its protein is CSVEGTGGVETQYF.

This clonotype appeared once. The genes are TRBV13 and TRBJ2-2; a possible D gene is TRBD2 (6 bases). CDR3 length equals 15 residues. Germline loops: CDR1 PRHDT, CDR2 FYEKMQ (reference sequence). V lost 6 bases and J lost 4, with 15 bases in between. This CDR3 reads CASSFFGGTTGELFF. The CDR3 coding sequence is TGTGCCAGCAGTTTTTTCGGAGGGACCACCGGGGAGCTGTTTTTT.

The chain joins TRBV27 to TRBJ1-3; D is undetermined. Trimming stripped 2 bases from V and 3 bases from J, with 5 bases between. Per germline, CDR1 MNHEY and CDR2 SMNVEV (reference sequence). The CDR3 sequence is 13 residues long. In DNA, the CDR3 is TGTGCCAGCAGTTTAACTGTTGGAAACACCATATATTTT. It codes for CASSLTVGNTIYF.

This clonotype was seen a few times. The rearrangement links TRBV5-1 to TRBJ2-2, with D hard to call. V gave up 5 bases and J gave up 7 bases, with 6 bases separating them. Looked up from germline, CDR1 is SGHRS and CDR2 is YFSETQ. The CDR3 loop spans 11 amino acids. The CDR3 coding sequence is TGCGCCAGCAGTTCGGTCGGGGAGCTGTTTTTT. This codes for CASSSVGELFF.

The rearrangement links TRBV2 to TRBJ2-7; TRBD1 agrees at 8 bases. CDR1 SNHLY and CDR2 FYNNEI come from the germline V gene. The CDR3 sequence is 14 residues long. The V and J ends lost 5 bases and 3 bases, in that order; junction bases with no gene match: 6. CDR3 loop: CASSLGQAYYEQYF. CDR3 nucleotides: TGTGCCAGCAGTCTGGGACAGGCTTACTACGAGCAGTACTTC.

This clonotype has only a few counts. The chain links TRBV10-3 to TRBJ1-5; 7 bases match TRBD1. This CDR3 comprises 15 residues. Germline values: CDR1 ENHRY, CDR2 SYGVKD. V was clipped by 2 bases and J by 5 bases; unmatched bases: 6. This CDR3 reads CAISEGQGGDQPQHF. In DNA, the CDR3 is TGTGCCATCAGTGAGGGGCAGGGGGGCGATCAGCCCCAGCATTTT.

This rearrangement joins TRBV29-1 to TRBJ1-5; 7 bases match TRBD1. Germline CDR1 SQVTM, CDR2 ANQGSEA. The CDR3 consists of 13 residues. V was clipped by 6 bases and J by 11 bases; unmatched bases: 13. The CDR3 region has the DNA TGCAGCGTCGAGGGACAGTATCAAGAGACCCAGCATTTT. The encoded protein is CSVEGQYQETQHF.

The rearrangement joins TRBV2 to TRBJ1-4, with TRBD1 identical over 10 bases. The CDR3 has 15 amino acids. Germline CDR1 reads SNHLY; CDR2 reads FYNNEI. V lost 4 bases and J lost 7; bases outside the gene matches: 6. The CDR3 coding sequence is TGTGCCAGCAGTGTATCCCGGGACAGGGGTGAAAAACTGTTTTTT. Translating it yields CASSVSRDRGEKLFF.

The chain uses TRBV9 and TRBJ2-7, with 7 bases matching TRBD2. This CDR3 has 14 residues. CDR1 and CDR2 from the germline V gene are SGDLS and YYNGEE. The J segment lost 3 bases and the V segment lost 4 bases, leaving 7 bases of the junction unmatched. The CDR3 is CASSPGSSGYEQYF. For the CDR3, the DNA is TGTGCCAGCAGCCCCGGATCTAGCGGCTACGAGCAGTACTTC.

This clonotype has just one count. The chain employs TRBV9 and TRBJ2-3; D is possibly TRBD1 (5 bases). Trimming took off 4 bases at V and 4 bases at J, with 10 bases between the two ends. CDR3 size: 13 residues. The V gene's germline CDR1 is SGDLS and CDR2 YYNGEE. In DNA, the CDR3 is TGTGCCAGCAGCACCTCAGGGTCAGATACGCAGTATTTT. This codes for CASSTSGSDTQYF.

In its sample, this clonotype was seen a few times. CDR3 sequence: CSARQGLPHDYEQYF. In nucleotides, the CDR3 is TGCAGTGCTCGACAGGGCCTACCGCACGACTACGAGCAGTACTTC. The chain joins TRBV20-1 to TRBJ2-7; 7 bases are shared with TRBD1. The CDR3 is 15 residues long. The germline CDR1 and CDR2 sequences are DFQATT and SNEGSKA (reference sequence). V lost 5 bases, J lost 3 bases, and 13 bases stayed unmatched.

Details on this clonotype: At one boundary the junction diverges from the germline segment, which might be a read error. V gene TRBV11-2 combines with J gene TRBJ2-3; D is ambiguous. Germline V lookup: CDR1 SGHAT, CDR2 FQNNGV. The CDR3 length is 14 residues. The CDR3 nucleotides are TGCGCCAGCAGCTTGAATCGGTTCACAGATACGCAGTATTTT. Protein sequence: CASSLNRFTDTQYF.

The chain carries TRBV6-1 and TRBJ2-5; TRBD1 or TRBD2 may be the D gene (6 bases each). Germline CDR1 MNHNS, CDR2 SASEGT. This CDR3 is built from 14 residues. V shed 2 bases and J shed 5 bases, with 12 bases lying between them. CDR3 protein: CASSELGGGETQYF. In DNA form, the CDR3 reads TGTGCCAGCAGTGAACTCGGGGGCGGGGAGACCCAGTACTTC.